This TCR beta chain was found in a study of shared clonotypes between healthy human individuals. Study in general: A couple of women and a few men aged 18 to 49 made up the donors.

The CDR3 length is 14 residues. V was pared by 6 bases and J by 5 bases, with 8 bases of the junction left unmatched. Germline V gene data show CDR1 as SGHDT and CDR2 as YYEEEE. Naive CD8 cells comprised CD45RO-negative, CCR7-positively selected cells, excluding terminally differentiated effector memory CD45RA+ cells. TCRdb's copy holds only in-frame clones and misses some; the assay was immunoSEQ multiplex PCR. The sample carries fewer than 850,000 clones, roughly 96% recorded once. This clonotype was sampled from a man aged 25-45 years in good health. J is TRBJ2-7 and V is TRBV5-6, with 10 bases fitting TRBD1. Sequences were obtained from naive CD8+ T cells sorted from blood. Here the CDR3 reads CASIPGTGDHEQYF. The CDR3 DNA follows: TGTGCCAGCATCCCCGGGACAGGGGACCACGAGCAGTACTTC.